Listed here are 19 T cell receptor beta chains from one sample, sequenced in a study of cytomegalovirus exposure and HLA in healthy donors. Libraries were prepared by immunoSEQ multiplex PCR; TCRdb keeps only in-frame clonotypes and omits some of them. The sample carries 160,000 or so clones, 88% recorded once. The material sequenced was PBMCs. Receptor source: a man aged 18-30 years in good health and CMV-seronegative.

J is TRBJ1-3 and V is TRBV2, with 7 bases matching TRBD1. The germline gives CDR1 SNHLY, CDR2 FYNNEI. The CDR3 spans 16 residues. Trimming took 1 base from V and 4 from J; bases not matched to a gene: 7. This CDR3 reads CASSEVQGVAGNTIYF. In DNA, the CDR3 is TGTGCCAGCAGTGAAGTCCAGGGGGTGGCGGGAAACACCATATATTTT.

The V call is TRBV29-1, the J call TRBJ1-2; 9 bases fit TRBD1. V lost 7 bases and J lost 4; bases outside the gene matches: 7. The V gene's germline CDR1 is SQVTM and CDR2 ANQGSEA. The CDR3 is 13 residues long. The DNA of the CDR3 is TGCAGCGAAACAGGGGGCGGAGGCTATGGCTACACCTTC. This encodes CSETGGGGYGYTF.

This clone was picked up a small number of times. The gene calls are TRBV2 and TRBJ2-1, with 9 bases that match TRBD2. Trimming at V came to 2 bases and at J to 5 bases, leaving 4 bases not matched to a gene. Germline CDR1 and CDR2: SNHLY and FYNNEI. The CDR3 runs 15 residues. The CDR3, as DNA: TGTGCCAGCAGTGAACGGGCGGGGGGGCACAATGAGCAGTTCTTC. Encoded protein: CASSERAGGHNEQFF.

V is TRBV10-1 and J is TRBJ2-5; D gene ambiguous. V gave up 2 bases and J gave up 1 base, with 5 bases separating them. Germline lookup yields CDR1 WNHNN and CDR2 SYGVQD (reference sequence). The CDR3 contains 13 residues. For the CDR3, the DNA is TGCGCCAGCAGTGAGGGCAGCCAAGAGACCCAGTACTTC. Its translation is CASSEGSQETQYF.

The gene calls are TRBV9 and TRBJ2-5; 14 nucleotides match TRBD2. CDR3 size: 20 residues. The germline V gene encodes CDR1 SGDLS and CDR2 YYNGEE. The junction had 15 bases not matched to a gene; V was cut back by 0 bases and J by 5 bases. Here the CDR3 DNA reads TGTGCCAGCAGCGTAGGGCAACCAAAGGGACTAGCGGGAGAAGCTGAGACCCAGTACTTC. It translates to CASSVGQPKGLAGEAETQYF.

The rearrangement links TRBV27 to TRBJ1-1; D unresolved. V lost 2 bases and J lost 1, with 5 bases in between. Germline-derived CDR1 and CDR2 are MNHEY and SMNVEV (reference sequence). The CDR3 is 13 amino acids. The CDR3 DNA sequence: TGTGCCAGCAGTTTACCAGGGAACACTGAAGCTTTCTTT. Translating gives CASSLPGNTEAFF.

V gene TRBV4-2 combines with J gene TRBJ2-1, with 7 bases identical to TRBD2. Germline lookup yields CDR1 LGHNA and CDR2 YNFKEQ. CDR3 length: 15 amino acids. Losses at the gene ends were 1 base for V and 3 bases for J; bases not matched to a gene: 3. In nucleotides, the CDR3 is TGTGCCAGCAGCCAAGTGCTAGCGGACTACAATGAGCAGTTCTTC. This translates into CASSQVLADYNEQFF.

The CDR3 DNA reads TGTGCCAGCAGCCCGCGACGACGGCGGGAGCCCACCGGGGAGCTGTTTTTT. Amino acids: CASSPRRRREPTGELFF. The chain employs TRBV7-8 and TRBJ2-2; TRBD2 aligns across 7 bases. There are 17 residues in the CDR3. Germline values: CDR1 SGHVS, CDR2 FQNEAQ. Losses at the gene ends were 5 bases for V and 4 bases for J; bases not matched to a gene: 13.

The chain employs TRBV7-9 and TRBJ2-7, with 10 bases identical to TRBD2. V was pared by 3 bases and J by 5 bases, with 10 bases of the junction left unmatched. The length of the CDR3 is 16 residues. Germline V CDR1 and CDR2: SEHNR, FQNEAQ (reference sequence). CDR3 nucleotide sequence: TGTGCCAGCAGCTTTTTCCTAGCGGGAGTCGTGGACGAGCAGTACTTC. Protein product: CASSFFLAGVVDEQYF.

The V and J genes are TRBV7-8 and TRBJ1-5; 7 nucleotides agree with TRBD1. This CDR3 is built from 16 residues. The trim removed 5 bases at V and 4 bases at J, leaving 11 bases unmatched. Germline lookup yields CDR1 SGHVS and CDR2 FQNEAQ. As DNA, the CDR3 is TGTGCCAGCAGCCCACGGGGACAGCGGACTAATCAGCCCCAGCATTTT. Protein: CASSPRGQRTNQPQHF.

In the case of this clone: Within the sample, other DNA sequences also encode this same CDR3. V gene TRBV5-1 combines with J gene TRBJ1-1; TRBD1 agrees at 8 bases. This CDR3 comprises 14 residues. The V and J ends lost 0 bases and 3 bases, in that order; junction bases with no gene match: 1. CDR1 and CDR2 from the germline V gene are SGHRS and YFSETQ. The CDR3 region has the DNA TGCGCCAGCAGCTTGGGACAGGGGTACACTGAAGCTTTCTTT. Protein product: CASSLGQGYTEAFF.

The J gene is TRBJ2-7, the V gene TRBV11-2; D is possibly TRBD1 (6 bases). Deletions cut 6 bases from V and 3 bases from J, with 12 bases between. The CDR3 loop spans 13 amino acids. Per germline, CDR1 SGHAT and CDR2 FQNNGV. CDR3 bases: TGTGCCAGCAGAACAGGGATTTACTACGAGCAGTACGTC. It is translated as CASRTGIYYEQYV.

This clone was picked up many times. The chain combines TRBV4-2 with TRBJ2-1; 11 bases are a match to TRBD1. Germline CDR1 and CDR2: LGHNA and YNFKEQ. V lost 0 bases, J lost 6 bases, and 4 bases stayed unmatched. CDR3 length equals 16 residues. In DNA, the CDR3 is TGTGCCAGCAGCCAAGATGCCGGGACAGGGGGCAATGAGCAGTTCTTC. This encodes CASSQDAGTGGNEQFF.

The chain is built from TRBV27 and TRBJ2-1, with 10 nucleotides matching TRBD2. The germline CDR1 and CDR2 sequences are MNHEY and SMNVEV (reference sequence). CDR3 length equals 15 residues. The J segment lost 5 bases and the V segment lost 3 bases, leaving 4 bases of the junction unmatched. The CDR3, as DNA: TGTGCCAGCAGTTTCGAAGCGGGAGGGGACAATGAGCAGTTCTTC. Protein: CASSFEAGGDNEQFF.

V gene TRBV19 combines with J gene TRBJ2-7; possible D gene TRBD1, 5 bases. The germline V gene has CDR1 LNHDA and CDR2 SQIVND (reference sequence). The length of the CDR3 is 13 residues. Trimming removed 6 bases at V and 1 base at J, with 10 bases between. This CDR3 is CASSTTESYEQYF. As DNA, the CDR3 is TGTGCCAGTAGCACGACAGAGTCCTACGAGCAGTACTTC.

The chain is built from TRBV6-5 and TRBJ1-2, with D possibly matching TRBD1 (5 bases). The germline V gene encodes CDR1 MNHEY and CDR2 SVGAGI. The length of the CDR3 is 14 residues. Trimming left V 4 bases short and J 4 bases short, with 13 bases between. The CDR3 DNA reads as TGTGCCAGCAGTTCCCCGACAGCCATCTATGGCTACACCTTC. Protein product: CASSSPTAIYGYTF.

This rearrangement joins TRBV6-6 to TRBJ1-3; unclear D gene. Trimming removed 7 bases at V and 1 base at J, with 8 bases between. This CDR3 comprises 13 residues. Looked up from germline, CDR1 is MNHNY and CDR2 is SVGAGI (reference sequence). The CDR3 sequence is CASNVASGNTIYF. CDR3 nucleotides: TGTGCCAGCAATGTAGCGTCTGGAAACACCATATATTTT.

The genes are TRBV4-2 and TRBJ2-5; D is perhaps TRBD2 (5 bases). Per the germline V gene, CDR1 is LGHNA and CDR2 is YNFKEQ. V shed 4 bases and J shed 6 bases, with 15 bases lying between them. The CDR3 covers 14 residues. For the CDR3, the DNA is TGTGCCAGCAGCCCCCGTCCGGGATGGAAGACCCAGTACTTC. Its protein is CASSPRPGWKTQYF.

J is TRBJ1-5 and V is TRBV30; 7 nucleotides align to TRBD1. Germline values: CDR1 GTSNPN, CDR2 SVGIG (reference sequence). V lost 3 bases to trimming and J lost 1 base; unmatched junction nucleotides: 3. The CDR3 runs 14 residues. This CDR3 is CAWSAGQSNQPQHF. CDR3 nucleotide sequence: TGTGCCTGGAGCGCGGGACAGAGCAATCAGCCCCAGCATTTT.